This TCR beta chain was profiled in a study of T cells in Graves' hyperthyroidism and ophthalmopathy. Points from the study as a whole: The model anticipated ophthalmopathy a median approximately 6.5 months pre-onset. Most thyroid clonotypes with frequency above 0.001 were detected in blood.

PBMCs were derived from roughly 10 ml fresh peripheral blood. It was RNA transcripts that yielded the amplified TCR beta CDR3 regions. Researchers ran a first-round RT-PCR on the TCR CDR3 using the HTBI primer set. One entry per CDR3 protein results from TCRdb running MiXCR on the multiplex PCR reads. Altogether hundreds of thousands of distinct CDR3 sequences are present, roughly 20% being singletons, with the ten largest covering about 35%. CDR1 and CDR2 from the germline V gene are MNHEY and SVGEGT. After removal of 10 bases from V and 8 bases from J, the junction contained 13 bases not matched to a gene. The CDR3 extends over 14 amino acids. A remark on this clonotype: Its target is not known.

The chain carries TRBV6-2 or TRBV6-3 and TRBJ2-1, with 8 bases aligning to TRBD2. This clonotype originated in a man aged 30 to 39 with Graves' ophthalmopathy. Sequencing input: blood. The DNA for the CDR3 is TGTGCCACGGCAAGCGGGAGTAGCGGCCATGAGCAGTTCTTC. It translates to CATASGSSGHEQFF.